Listed below are T cell receptor beta chains from one sample, sequenced in a study of chemoradiotherapy in HPV16-positive cancers. Sequencing used immunoSEQ multiplex PCR; TCRdb keeps in-frame clones, though not all of them. This table has around 5,200 clones, roughly 85% appearing once. The specimen was tumor tissue, collected from a patient who underwent chemoradiotherapy. The receptors originated from a human donor with HPV-associated anogenital cancer. CDR3s leave out the opening cysteine and the closing phenylalanine or tryptophan.

>TRBV11-1|TRBJ2-2
ASSQDTGRTGELF
>TRBV7-9|TRBJ1-2
ASSFGDRGGYT
>TRBV10-2|TRBJ2-3
ASSDTGGSSTDTQY
>TRBV29-1|TRBJ2-3
SVLKSKSSTDTQY
>TRBV11-1|TRBJ2-3
ASSLRYLADTQY
>TRBV29-1|TRBJ2-1
SALERSYNEQF
>TRBV19|TRBJ1-1
ASSFAGGEAF
>TRBV5-1|TRBJ2-7
ASSPRTGGLLEQY
>TRBV9|TRBJ1-1
ASSAGTGWMNTEAF
>TRBV19|TRBJ2-7
ASGPRGQTYEQY